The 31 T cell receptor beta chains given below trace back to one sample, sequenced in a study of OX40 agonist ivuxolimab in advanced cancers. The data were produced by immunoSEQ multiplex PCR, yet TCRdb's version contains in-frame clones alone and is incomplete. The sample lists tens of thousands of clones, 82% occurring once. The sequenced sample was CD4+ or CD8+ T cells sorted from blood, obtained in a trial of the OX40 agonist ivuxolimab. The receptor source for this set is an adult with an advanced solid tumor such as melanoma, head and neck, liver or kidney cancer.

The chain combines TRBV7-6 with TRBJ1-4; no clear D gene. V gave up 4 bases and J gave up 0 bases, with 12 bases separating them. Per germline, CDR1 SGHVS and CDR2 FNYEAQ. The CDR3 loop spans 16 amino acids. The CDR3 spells CASSSSFLATNEKLFF. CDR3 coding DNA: TGTGCCAGCAGCTCGTCATTTTTGGCAACTAATGAAAAACTGTTTTTT.

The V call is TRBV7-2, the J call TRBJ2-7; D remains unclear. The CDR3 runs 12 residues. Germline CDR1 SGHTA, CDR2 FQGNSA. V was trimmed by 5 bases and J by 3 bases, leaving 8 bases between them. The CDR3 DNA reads TGTGCCAGCAGCCCCCAACACTACGAGCAGTACTTC. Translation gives CASSPQHYEQYF.

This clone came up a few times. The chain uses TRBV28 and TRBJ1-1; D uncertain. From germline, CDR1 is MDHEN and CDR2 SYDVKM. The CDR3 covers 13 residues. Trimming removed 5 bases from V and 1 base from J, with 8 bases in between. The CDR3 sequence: CASSPPQNTEAFF. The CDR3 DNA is TGTGCCAGCAGTCCCCCGCAGAACACTGAAGCTTTCTTT.

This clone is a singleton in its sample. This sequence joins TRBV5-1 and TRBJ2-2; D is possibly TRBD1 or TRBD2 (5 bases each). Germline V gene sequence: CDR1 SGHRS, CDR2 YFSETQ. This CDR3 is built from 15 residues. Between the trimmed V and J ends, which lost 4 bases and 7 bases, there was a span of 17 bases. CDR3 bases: TGCGCCAGCAGCGCGGCTACTTGGGGGTACGGGGAGCTGTTTTTT. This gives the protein CASSAATWGYGELFF.

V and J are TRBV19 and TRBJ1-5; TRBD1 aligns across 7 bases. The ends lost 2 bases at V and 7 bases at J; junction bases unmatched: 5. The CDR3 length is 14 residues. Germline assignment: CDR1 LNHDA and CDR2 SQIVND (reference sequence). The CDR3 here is CASSIWEGAQPQHF. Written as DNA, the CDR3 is TGTGCCAGTAGTATATGGGAGGGGGCACAGCCCCAGCATTTT.

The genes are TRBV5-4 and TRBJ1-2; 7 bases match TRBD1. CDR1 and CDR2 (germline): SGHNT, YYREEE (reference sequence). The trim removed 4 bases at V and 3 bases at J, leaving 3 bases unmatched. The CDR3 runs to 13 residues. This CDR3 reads CASSGQGDYGYTF. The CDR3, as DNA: TGTGCCAGCAGCGGGCAGGGGGACTATGGCTACACCTTC.

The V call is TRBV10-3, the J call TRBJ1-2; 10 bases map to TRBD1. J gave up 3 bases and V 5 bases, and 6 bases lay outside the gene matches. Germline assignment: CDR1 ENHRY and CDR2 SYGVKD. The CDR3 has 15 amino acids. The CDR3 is CAISPIGTGDYGYTF. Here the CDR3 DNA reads TGTGCCATCAGTCCAATAGGGACAGGGGACTATGGCTACACCTTC.

DNA of the CDR3: TGTGCCAGCAGTGTTAAGGACAGGGTGCCAGATACGCAGTATTTT. This sequence encodes CASSVKDRVPDTQYF. The chain has TRBV2 and TRBJ2-3, with 8 bases lining up with TRBD1. This CDR3 region has 15 residues. V was clipped by 4 bases and J by 4 bases; unmatched bases: 7. Germline V gene data show CDR1 as SNHLY and CDR2 as FYNNEI.

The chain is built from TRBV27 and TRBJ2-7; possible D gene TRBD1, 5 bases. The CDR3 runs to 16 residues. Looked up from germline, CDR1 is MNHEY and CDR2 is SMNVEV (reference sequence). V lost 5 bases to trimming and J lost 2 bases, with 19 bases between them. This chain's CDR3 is CASSPFPLRGTYEQYF. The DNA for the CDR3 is TGTGCCAGCAGTCCATTCCCCCTTAGGGGAACCTACGAGCAGTACTTC.

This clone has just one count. The CDR3 region is CASSQDRGGVPNTGELFF. CDR3 bases: TGCGCCAGCAGCCAAGATAGGGGCGGGGTCCCGAACACCGGGGAGCTGTTTTTT. The chain has TRBV4-1 and TRBJ2-2, with D possibly matching TRBD2 (6 bases). V was pared by 0 bases and J by 0 bases, with 14 bases between. The CDR3 consists of 18 residues. Germline CDR1 is MGHRA and CDR2 is YSYEKL.

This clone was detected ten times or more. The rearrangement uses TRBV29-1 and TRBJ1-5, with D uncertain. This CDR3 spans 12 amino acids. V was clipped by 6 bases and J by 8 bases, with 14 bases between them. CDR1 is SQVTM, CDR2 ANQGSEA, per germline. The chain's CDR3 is CSVASFGEPQHF. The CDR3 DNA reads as TGCAGCGTCGCCTCATTCGGGGAGCCCCAGCATTTT.

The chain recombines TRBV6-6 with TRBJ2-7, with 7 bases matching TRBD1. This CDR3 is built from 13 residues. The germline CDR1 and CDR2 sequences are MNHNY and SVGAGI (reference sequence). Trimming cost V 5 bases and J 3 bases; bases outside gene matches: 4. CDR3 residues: CASSGGQNYEQYF. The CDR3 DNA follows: TGTGCCAGCAGTGGGGGACAGAACTACGAGCAGTACTTC.

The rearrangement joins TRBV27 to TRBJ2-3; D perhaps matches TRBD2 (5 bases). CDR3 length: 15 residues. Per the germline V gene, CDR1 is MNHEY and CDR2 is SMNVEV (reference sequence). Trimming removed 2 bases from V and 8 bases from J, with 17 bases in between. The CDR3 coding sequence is TGTGCCAGCAGTTTAGAGGGAGTTGCGCTGGGTACGCAGTATTTT. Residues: CASSLEGVALGTQYF.

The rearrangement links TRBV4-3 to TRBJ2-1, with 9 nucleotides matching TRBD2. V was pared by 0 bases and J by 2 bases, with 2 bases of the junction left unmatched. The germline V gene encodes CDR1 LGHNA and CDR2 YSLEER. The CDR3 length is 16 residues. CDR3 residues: CASSQDPSGAYNEQFF. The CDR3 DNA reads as TGCGCCAGCAGCCAAGACCCTAGCGGGGCCTACAATGAGCAGTTCTTC.

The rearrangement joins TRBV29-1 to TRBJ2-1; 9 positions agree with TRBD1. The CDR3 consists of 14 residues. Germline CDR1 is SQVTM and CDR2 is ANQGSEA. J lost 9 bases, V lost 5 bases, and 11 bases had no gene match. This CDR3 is CSVSRGQGGGEQFF. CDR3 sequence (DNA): TGCAGCGTTTCTAGGGGACAGGGTGGGGGTGAGCAGTTCTTC.

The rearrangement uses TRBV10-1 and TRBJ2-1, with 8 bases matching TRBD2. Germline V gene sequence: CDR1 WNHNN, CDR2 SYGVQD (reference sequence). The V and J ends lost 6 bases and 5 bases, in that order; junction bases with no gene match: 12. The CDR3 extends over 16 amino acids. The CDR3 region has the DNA TGCGCCAGCAGCGTAACTAACGGGAGGGTGCACAATGAGCAGTTCTTC. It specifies CASSVTNGRVHNEQFF.

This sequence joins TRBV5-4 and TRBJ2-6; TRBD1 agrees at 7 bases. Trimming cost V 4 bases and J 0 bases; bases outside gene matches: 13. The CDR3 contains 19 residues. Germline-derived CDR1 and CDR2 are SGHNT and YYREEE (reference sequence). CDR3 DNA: TGTGCCAGCAGCCGCCTGACAGGGTGGGAGAGCTCTGGGGCCAACGTCCTGACTTTC. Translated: CASSRLTGWESSGANVLTF.

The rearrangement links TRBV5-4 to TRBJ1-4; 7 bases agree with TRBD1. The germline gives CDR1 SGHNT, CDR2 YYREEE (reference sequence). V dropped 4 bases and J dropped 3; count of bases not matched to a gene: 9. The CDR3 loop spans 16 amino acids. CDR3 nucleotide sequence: TGTGCCAGCAGCCCCGAAGGGGGGACAGCTAATGAAAAACTGTTTTTT. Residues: CASSPEGGTANEKLFF.

CDR3 sequence: CASSFGTGAYEQYV. The CDR3 DNA sequence: TGTGCCAGCAGCTTCGGGACAGGGGCCTACGAGCAGTACGTC. The chain has TRBV7-2 and TRBJ2-7; 10 bases match TRBD1. The CDR3 loop spans 14 amino acids. The V and J ends lost 3 bases and 2 bases, in that order; junction bases with no gene match: 1. Germline V gene lookup returns CDR1 SGHTA and CDR2 FQGNSA.

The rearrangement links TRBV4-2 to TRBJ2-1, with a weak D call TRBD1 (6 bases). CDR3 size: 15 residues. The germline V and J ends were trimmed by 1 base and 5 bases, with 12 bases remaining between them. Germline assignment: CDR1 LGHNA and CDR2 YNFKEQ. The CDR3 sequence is CASSQGARDNNEQFF. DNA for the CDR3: TGTGCCAGCAGCCAAGGGGCCAGGGACAACAATGAGCAGTTCTTC.

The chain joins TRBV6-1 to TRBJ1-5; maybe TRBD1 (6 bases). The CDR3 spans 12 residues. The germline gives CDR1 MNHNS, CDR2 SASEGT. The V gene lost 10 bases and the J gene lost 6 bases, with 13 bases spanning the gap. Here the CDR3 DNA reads TGTGCCACCGGGACATTTCGTCAGCCCCAGCATTTT. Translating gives CATGTFRQPQHF.

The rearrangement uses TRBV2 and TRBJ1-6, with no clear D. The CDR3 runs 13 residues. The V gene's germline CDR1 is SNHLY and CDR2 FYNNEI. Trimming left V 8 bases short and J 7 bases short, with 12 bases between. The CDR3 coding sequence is TGTGCCAGCGCCACCGGAGAGAATTCACCCCTCCACTTT. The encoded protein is CASATGENSPLHF. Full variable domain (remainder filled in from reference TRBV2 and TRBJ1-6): EPEVTQTPSHQVTQMGQEVILRCVPISNHLYFYWYRQILGQKVEFLVSFYNNEISEKSEIFDDQFSVERPDGSNFTLKIRSTKLEDSAMYFCASATGENSPLHFGNGTRLTVT.

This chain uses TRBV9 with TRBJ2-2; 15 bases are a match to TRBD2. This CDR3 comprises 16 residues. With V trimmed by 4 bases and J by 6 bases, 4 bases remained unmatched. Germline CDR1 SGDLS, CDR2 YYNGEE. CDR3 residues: CASSLGTSGRSGELFF. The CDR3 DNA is TGTGCCAGCAGCCTCGGGACTAGCGGGAGGTCCGGGGAGCTGTTTTTT.

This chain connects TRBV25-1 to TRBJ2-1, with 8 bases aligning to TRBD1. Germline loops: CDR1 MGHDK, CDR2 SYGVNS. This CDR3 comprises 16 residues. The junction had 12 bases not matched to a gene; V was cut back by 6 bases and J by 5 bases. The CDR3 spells CASRISTGQEDNEQFF. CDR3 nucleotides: TGTGCCAGCAGAATCTCAACGGGACAGGAGGACAATGAGCAGTTCTTC.

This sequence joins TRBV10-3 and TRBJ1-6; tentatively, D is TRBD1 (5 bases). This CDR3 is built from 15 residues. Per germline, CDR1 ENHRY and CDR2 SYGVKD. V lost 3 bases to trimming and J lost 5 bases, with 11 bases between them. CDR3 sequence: CAISERGRDNSPLHF. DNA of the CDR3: TGTGCCATCAGTGAAAGGGGCAGAGATAATTCACCCCTCCACTTT.

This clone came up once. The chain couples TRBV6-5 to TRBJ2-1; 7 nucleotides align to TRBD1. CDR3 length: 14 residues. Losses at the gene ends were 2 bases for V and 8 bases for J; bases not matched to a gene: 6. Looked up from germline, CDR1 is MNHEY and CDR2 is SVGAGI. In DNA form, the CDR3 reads TGTGCCAGCAGTTACGGGACAGTGAAAGATGAGCAGTTCTTC. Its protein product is CASSYGTVKDEQFF.

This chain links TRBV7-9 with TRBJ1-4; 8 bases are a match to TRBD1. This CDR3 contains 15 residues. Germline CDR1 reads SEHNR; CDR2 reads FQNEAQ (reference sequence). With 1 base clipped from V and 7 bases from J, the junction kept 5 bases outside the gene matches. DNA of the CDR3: TGTGCCAGCAGCTTAGGGCAGGGGGCGCTTGAAAAACTGTTTTTT. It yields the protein CASSLGQGALEKLFF. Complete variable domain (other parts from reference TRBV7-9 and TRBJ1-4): DTGVSQNPRHKITKRGQNVTFRCDPISEHNRLYWYRQTLGQGPEFLTYFQNEAQLEKSRLLSDRFSAERPKGSFSTLEIQRTEQGDSAMYLCASSLGQGALEKLFFGSGTQLSVL.

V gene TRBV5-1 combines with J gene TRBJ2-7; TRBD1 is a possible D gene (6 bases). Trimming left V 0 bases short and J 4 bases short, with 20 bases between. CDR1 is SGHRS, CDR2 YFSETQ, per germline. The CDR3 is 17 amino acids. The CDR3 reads CASSLVGGQGRGYEQYF. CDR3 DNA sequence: TGCGCCAGCAGCTTGGTAGGGGGTCAGGGGAGAGGTTACGAGCAGTACTTC. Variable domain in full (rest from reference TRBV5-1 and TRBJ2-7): KAGVTQTPRYLIKTRGQQVTLSCSPISGHRSVSWYQQTPGQGLQFLFEYFSETQRNKGNFPGRFSGRQFSNSRSEMNVSTLELGDSALYLCASSLVGGQGRGYEQYFGPGTRLTVT.

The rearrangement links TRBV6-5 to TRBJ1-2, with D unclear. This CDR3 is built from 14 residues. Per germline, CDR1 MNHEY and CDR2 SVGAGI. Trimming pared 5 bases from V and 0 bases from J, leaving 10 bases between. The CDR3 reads CASSTIGSNYGYTF. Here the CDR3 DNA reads TGTGCCAGCAGTACAATAGGATCTAACTATGGCTACACCTTC.

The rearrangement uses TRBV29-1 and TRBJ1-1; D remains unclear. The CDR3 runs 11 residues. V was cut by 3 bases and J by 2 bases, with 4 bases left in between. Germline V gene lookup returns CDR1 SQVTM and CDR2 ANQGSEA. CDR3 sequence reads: CSVEINTEAFF. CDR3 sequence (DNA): TGCAGCGTTGAGATCAACACTGAAGCTTTCTTT.

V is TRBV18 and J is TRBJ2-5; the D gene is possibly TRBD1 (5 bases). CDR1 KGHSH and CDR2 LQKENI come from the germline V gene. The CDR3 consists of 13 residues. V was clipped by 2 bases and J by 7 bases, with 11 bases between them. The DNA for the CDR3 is TGTGCCAGCTCACCAGTGACAGAATGGACCCAGTACTTC. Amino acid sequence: CASSPVTEWTQYF.